This is a list of T cell receptor beta chains from one sample in a study of beta chain features in type 1 diabetes. The assay was immunoSEQ multiplex PCR, and TCRdb's table has in-frame clones only and misses some. This table holds about 180,000 clones, approximately 7.9% found once. What was sequenced was central memory CD4+ T cells from blood. The receptors derive from a man younger than 35 with type 1 diabetes. Both conserved end residues are part of each CDR3. The order of the fields is V gene, J gene, CDR3 protein.

v_call: TRBV6-5
j_call: TRBJ2-7
cdr3_aa: CASSLWTDSEQYF

v_call: TRBV5-1
j_call: TRBJ1-3
cdr3_aa: CASSRTGFADTIYF

v_call: TRBV5-6
j_call: TRBJ1-3
cdr3_aa: CASSLGVRAGNTIYF

v_call: TRBV5-1
j_call: TRBJ2-6
cdr3_aa: CASSLQGAGANVLTF

v_call: TRBV7-2
j_call: TRBJ1-4
cdr3_aa: CASSPTKARGGKLFF

v_call: TRBV10-3
j_call: TRBJ2-7
cdr3_aa: CAIRGQGTYEQYF

v_call: TRBV20-1
j_call: TRBJ2-7
cdr3_aa: CSATNSYEQYF

v_call: TRBV29-1
j_call: TRBJ2-7
cdr3_aa: CSVDAFGGSRYEQYF

v_call: TRBV7-9
j_call: TRBJ2-5
cdr3_aa: CASSQGLAGLGRETQYF

v_call: TRBV28
j_call: TRBJ2-1
cdr3_aa: CASSSVGGGSNEQFF

v_call: TRBV6-6
j_call: TRBJ2-5
cdr3_aa: CASSYSPMGGRETQYF

v_call: TRBV4-2
j_call: TRBJ1-1
cdr3_aa: CASSQDSAGMNTEAFF

v_call: TRBV6-1
j_call: TRBJ2-1
cdr3_aa: CASMRRAYNEQFF

v_call: TRBV29-1
j_call: TRBJ2-5
cdr3_aa: CSGTPGGQETQYF

v_call: TRBV5-1
j_call: TRBJ1-2
cdr3_aa: CASGETPGSPYGYTF

v_call: TRBV6-5
j_call: TRBJ2-7
cdr3_aa: CASRGTQPYEQYF

v_call: TRBV6-5
j_call: TRBJ1-1
cdr3_aa: CASSPAGPEAFF

v_call: TRBV5-4
j_call: TRBJ1-2
cdr3_aa: CASSLDQGRLGYTF

v_call: TRBV2
j_call: TRBJ1-4
cdr3_aa: CASSGETGWAEKLFF

v_call: TRBV5-4
j_call: TRBJ2-1
cdr3_aa: CASSLVSVGGKNNEQFF

v_call: TRBV28
j_call: TRBJ1-1
cdr3_aa: CASGLQGGTEAFF

v_call: TRBV7-9
j_call: TRBJ1-6
cdr3_aa: CASSLGQGSTSPLHF

v_call: TRBV15
j_call: TRBJ2-3
cdr3_aa: CATSRGTSGSISTDTQYF

v_call: TRBV9
j_call: TRBJ2-1
cdr3_aa: CASSVASGTYNEQFF

v_call: TRBV13
j_call: TRBJ2-7
cdr3_aa: CASSSGLVTYEQYF

v_call: TRBV27
j_call: TRBJ2-5
cdr3_aa: CASRKNREGLQETQYF

v_call: TRBV30
j_call: TRBJ1-3
cdr3_aa: CAWRGRGGNTIYF